This T cell receptor beta chain emerged from a study of CD8+ T cells in alopecia areata. Germline V gives CDR1 GTSNPN, CDR2 SVGIG (reference sequence). The CDR3 covers 15 residues. V was shortened by 1 base and J by 0 bases, with 10 bases between the two germline ends. Study-wide results and limits: Across lesional scalp, and particularly alopecia totalis/universalis, clonality surpassed that of normal scalp.

Sorted out of PBMCs were CD4+ T cells and CD8+ T cells. This clone was observed a single time. Its target is not known. cDNA serving as the sequencing template came from extracted, reverse transcribed RNA. TCRdb's copy holds only in-frame clones and misses some; the assay was immunoSEQ multiplex PCR. The data hold a few hundred thousand clones, with roughly three fifths observed a single time. The TCR comes from a human donor in good health. The gene calls are TRBV30 and TRBJ1-5; D is undetermined. The sequenced sample was CD8+ T cells sorted from blood. CDR3 sequence: CAWSDGQTSNQPQHF. The CDR3 coding sequence is TGTGCCTGGAGTGACGGGCAGACTAGCAATCAGCCCCAGCATTTT.